The clone carrying this TCR beta chain has a count of ten or more. Germline assignment: CDR1 MRHNA and CDR2 SNTAGT. Trimming took 4 bases from V and 5 from J, leaving 15 bases between them. The CDR3 is 15 amino acids. This record belongs to a study of early T cells in non-severe SARS-CoV-2 infection. TCRdb re-called the 5' RACE reads through MiXCR, storing one row per CDR3 protein. This table has roughly 80,000 distinct CDR3 sequences, about 9.6% appearing once. The sequence derives from an adult who was a healthcare worker with PCR-confirmed SARS-CoV-2 infection or an uninfected control (not recorded which). The specimen was whole blood. The V and J genes are TRBV6-4 and TRBJ2-1, with TRBD1 as a possible D gene (6 bases). CDR3 in amino acids: CASSASGEGDNEQFF. CDR3 bases: TGTGCCAGCAGTGCCTCAGGAGAGGGGGACAATGAGCAGTTCTTC.